This paragraph covers one T cell receptor (beta chain) sequence. The data were produced by immunoSEQ multiplex PCR, yet TCRdb's version contains in-frame clones alone and is incomplete. The data hold roughly 75,000 clones, with more than 85% observed a single time. This record belongs to a study of T cell changes during pregnancy in multiple sclerosis. The V end was cut by 5 bases, the J end by 2 bases, with 17 bases between. Germline CDR1 and CDR2: SGHVS and FQNEAQ. The CDR3 runs 16 residues. Source: peripheral blood, taken after pregnancy. The receptor's source is a female donor in good health, enrolled as a control in a pregnancy study. The rearrangement links TRBV7-8 to TRBJ2-3, with D tentatively TRBD2 (5 bases). The CDR3 here is CASSTRASRITDTQYF. CDR3 bases: TGTGCCAGCAGCACACGCGCTAGCCGGATCACAGATACGCAGTATTTT.